A selection of T cell receptor beta chains follows, all from one sample in a study of PD-1 blockade in classical Hodgkin lymphoma. The data were produced by immunoSEQ multiplex PCR, yet TCRdb's version contains in-frame clones alone and is incomplete. Among about 7,500 clones listed, 86% were seen once. The source was CD4+ T cells from blood, collected at baseline. Receptors were obtained from a human donor with classical Hodgkin lymphoma. CDR3s include the opening cysteine and the closing phenylalanine or tryptophan. A D gene is named only where the DNA matches it firmly. The size field is filled for only some rows; it gives once, few, many or a size class.

v_gene,j_gene,d_gene,abundance,CDR3nt,CDR3aa
TRBV7-2,TRBJ2-7,TRBD1,few,TGTGCCAGCAGCGGCTTCCTCGCGGACAGGCGACCCTACGAGCAGTACTTC,CASSGFLADRRPYEQYF
TRBV5-6,TRBJ2-5,.,once,TGTGCCAGCAGCTTGAGGGGTGGAGAGACCCAGTACTTC,CASSLRGGETQYF
TRBV7-2,TRBJ2-7,.,few,TGTGCCAGCAGCCCCTGGGAGGAGCAGTACTTC,CASSPWEEQYF
TRBV5-1,TRBJ2-7,.,.,TGCGCCAGCAGCTTTGGCTCCGGGCGCTTTACCTACGAGCAGTACTTC,CASSFGSGRFTYEQYF
TRBV10-3,TRBJ1-5,TRBD1,.,TGTGCCACCGGACAGGGAATGGTATGGAATCAGCCCCAGCATTTT,CATGQGMVWNQPQHF
TRBV25-1,TRBJ1-2,.,.,TGTGCCAGCAGTGAATTATGGACTGATTCATGGACCTTC,CASSELWTDSWTF
TRBV28,TRBJ2-7,TRBD2,.,TGTGCCAGCAGCCCAACTTATAAAGGCCCGGGACTAGTATCCTACGAGCAGTACTTC,CASSPTYKGPGLVSYEQYF
TRBV5-1,TRBJ1-4,TRBD1,.,TGCGCCAGCAGCTTTGACAGGGGTTCCGATGAAAAACTGTTTTTT,CASSFDRGSDEKLFF
TRBV18,TRBJ2-1,TRBD2,.,TGTGCCAGCTCACCACCCTTGCTAGCGGGAGGTCACAATGAGCAGTTCTTC,CASSPPLLAGGHNEQFF
TRBV7-6,TRBJ2-6,.,.,TGTGCCAGCAGCTTATGGGCACCCTCTGGGGCCAACGTCCTGACTTTC,CASSLWAPSGANVLTF
TRBV7-9,TRBJ2-3,.,.,TGTGCCAGCAGCTTAGAGGCAGGGGGGCCCTCGGGTACGCAGTATTTT,CASSLEAGGPSGTQYF
TRBV18,TRBJ2-7,TRBD2,.,TGTGCCAGCTCACCACCGGGGGGGAGTCCCACCTACGAGCAGTACTTC,CASSPPGGSPTYEQYF
TRBV14,TRBJ2-7,.,.,TGTGCCAGCAGCCGAGGGGCAGCCGAATACTACGAGCAGTACTTC,CASSRGAAEYYEQYF
TRBV7-2,TRBJ1-5,.,.,TGTGCCAGCAGCAACAGGGATGGGATGCCCCAGCATTTT,CASSNRDGMPQHF
TRBV7-7,TRBJ2-1,TRBD1,.,TGTGCCAGCAGCCCGGGGACAGACAATGAGCAGTTCTTC,CASSPGTDNEQFF
TRBV5-4,TRBJ2-5,TRBD2,.,TGTGCCAGCAGCTTGGCTAGCGGGGGAGAGACCCAGTACTTC,CASSLASGGETQYF
TRBV5-5,TRBJ1-3,TRBD1,once,TGTGCCAGCAGCGGCGGAGTCGGGACAGTTGGAAACACCATATATTTT,CASSGGVGTVGNTIYF
TRBV18,TRBJ2-7,.,once,TGTGCCAGCTCGCTCGGTCCGGTGTCCTACGAGCAGTACTTC,CASSLGPVSYEQYF
TRBV2,TRBJ2-7,.,.,TGTGCCAGCAGCCTGTACCTGGCCCACGAGCAGTACTTC,CASSLYLAHEQYF
TRBV19,TRBJ2-1,TRBD2,.,TGTGCCAGCCTAGCGGACGTCTCCTACAATGAGCAGTTCTTC,CASLADVSYNEQFF
TRBV6-1,TRBJ2-3,TRBD2,.,TGTGCCAGCAGTGAAGCGCTAATTAGCGGGACCACAGATACGCAGTATTTT,CASSEALISGTTDTQYF
TRBV29-1,TRBJ2-3,TRBD2,.,TGCAGCGTTTCGGGAGCGGGGGTGGATACGCAGTATTTT,CSVSGAGVDTQYF
TRBV18,TRBJ1-2,.,few,TGTGCCAGCTCACCAGCAGACTCCTATGGCTACACCTTC,CASSPADSYGYTF
TRBV14,TRBJ2-2,.,.,TGTGCCAGCAGCCAAGATCTGGCCGGGGAGCTGTTTTTT,CASSQDLAGELFF
TRBV7-2,TRBJ1-6,.,.,TGTGCCAGCAGTAAAGGGTATCCGGGTTCACCCCTCCACTTT,CASSKGYPGSPLHF
TRBV19,TRBJ2-2,.,.,TGTGCCACTAAAAACCGGGACCACACCGGGGAGCTGTTTTTT,CATKNRDHTGELFF
TRBV4-3,TRBJ2-7,TRBD1,.,TGCGCCAGCAGCCAAGAAAAATGGGACAGATCCTACGAGCAGTACTTC,CASSQEKWDRSYEQYF
TRBV2,TRBJ2-2,.,.,TGTGCCGGAGGTTTTGGGGGCGGGGAGCTGTTTTTT,CAGGFGGGELFF
TRBV11-3,TRBJ2-2,.,few,TGTGCCAGCAGCTTAGGGCAGGGATACACCGGGGAGCTGTTTTTT,CASSLGQGYTGELFF
TRBV21-1,TRBJ2-3,.,.,TGTGCCAGCAGCAAAGGAACAGCACTGAGAGGGAGGGCTCCAGATACGCAGTATTTT,CASSKGTALRGRAPDTQYF
TRBV14,TRBJ2-5,.,.,TGTGCCAGCAGCCAAGATATAGTACGAGGAGAGACCCAGTACTTC,CASSQDIVRGETQYF
TRBV5-1,TRBJ2-6,.,.,TGCGCCAGCAGCGCGCTCGGTGATGCGAGGGGTGCTGGGGCCAACGTCCTGACTTTC,CASSALGDARGAGANVLTF
TRBV14,TRBJ1-6,TRBD1,.,TGTGCCAGCAGCCTTATGTGGACAGGGGATTCACCCCTCCACTTT,CASSLMWTGDSPLHF
TRBV10-3,TRBJ2-1,TRBD1,.,TGTGCCATCCTAGGGACAGGGGGTTACAATGAGCAGTTCTTC,CAILGTGGYNEQFF
TRBV11-3,TRBJ2-2,TRBD1,.,TGTGCCAGCAGCGGTGGGACAGGGTTAGCCGGGGAGCTGTTTTTT,CASSGGTGLAGELFF
TRBV7-2,TRBJ1-2,.,.,TGTGCCAGCAGCTTACTTGTCAGCGATAACTATGGCTACACCTTC,CASSLLVSDNYGYTF
TRBV2,TRBJ2-6,.,.,TGTGCCAGCATGGGGGGGCTTGGGGCCAACGTCCTGACTTTC,CASMGGLGANVLTF
TRBV23-1,TRBJ1-5,.,.,TGCGCCAGCAGCCCAGAAGTGGACCAGTCAAATCAGCCCCAGCATTTT,CASSPEVDQSNQPQHF
TRBV28,TRBJ2-5,TRBD2,.,TGTGCCAGCAGTGCGGTAGCGGGAGGGGTGGAGACCCAGTACTTC,CASSAVAGGVETQYF
TRBV11-1,TRBJ2-1,.,.,TGTGCCAGCAGCTTGGGACGGCACAATGAGCAGTTCTTC,CASSLGRHNEQFF
TRBV5-5,TRBJ2-5,.,.,TGTGCCAGCAGCTGGGACTGGGAGACCCAGTACTTC,CASSWDWETQYF
TRBV13,TRBJ2-7,TRBD1,.,TGTGCCAGCAGCTTAGTCTGGGACAGGGGCTCCCACCGGAACGAGCAGTACTTC,CASSLVWDRGSHRNEQYF
TRBV4-3,TRBJ2-1,TRBD1,.,TGCGCCAGCAGCCAAGATAGGACAGGGTTGGGGTACAATGAGCAGTTCTTC,CASSQDRTGLGYNEQFF
TRBV9,TRBJ1-1,TRBD1,once,TGTGCCAGCAGCCCTTTTCAGGGGGGCGGGAACACTGAAGCTTTCTTT,CASSPFQGGGNTEAFF
TRBV19,TRBJ1-5,.,.,TGTGCCAGTAGTATGCCGATTACAGCACGGGTCAATCAGCCCCAGCATTTT,CASSMPITARVNQPQHF
TRBV4-2,TRBJ1-1,.,.,TGTGCCAGCAGCTTGGTTTCGGTGAACACTGAAGCTTTCTTT,CASSLVSVNTEAFF
TRBV9,TRBJ1-1,.,.,TGTGCCAGCAGCGTAGCGGTGACACCGAACACTGAAGCTTTCTTT,CASSVAVTPNTEAFF
TRBV19,TRBJ2-7,.,.,TGTGCCAGTAGTCCTTACATGGGGGAGCAGTACTTC,CASSPYMGEQYF
TRBV9,TRBJ1-2,.,.,TGTGCCAGCAGCGTCAACTATGGCTACACCTTC,CASSVNYGYTF
TRBV7-3,TRBJ2-5,.,once,TGTGCCAGCAGCTTCGGGGGCGAGGGGACCCAGTACTTC,CASSFGGEGTQYF
TRBV4-2,TRBJ1-5,.,few,TGTGCCAGCAGCCAAGAACCCAACTACGAGGGCAATCAGCCCCAGCATTTT,CASSQEPNYEGNQPQHF
TRBV16,TRBJ2-5,.,once,TGTGCCAGCAGCCCGTACAGGGAGCAGACCCAGTACTTC,CASSPYREQTQYF
TRBV18,TRBJ2-6,.,.,TGTGCCAGCTCACCAAATGCTGGGGCCAACGTCCTGACTTTC,CASSPNAGANVLTF
TRBV27,TRBJ2-3,TRBD2,.,TGTGCCAGCAGTTTATGGCTAGCGGGGGGCACAGATACGCAGTATTTT,CASSLWLAGGTDTQYF